These 15 T cell receptor beta chains came from one sample sequenced in a study of brain T cells in children with intractable seizures. The assay was immunoSEQ multiplex PCR, and TCRdb's table has in-frame clones only and misses some. The sample includes 340,000 or so clones, roughly 93% of them seen just once. This sample's time point: blood from clinic visit 5 months post-surgery; TSC patient then seizure free. The sample in question was peripheral blood, obtained roughly 5 months after surgery. The receptors here all came from a boy under two years old with tuberous sclerosis and intractable seizures.

The chain employs TRBV6-5 and TRBJ2-3, with a tentative D call TRBD1 (6 bases). Germline CDR1 and CDR2: MNHEY and SVGAGI. This CDR3 contains 15 residues. Trimming shortened V by 6 bases and J by 3 bases, and 16 bases separated the two germline ends. The CDR3 loop is CASRTGQLGTDTQYF. The CDR3 DNA reads TGTGCCAGCAGAACAGGGCAGTTAGGAACAGATACGCAGTATTTT.

This rearrangement joins TRBV7-9 to TRBJ2-2; the match to TRBD1 covers 7 bases. The J segment lost 1 base and the V segment lost 1 base, leaving 6 bases of the junction unmatched. Germline values: CDR1 SEHNR, CDR2 FQNEAQ (reference sequence). The CDR3 contains 17 residues. The CDR3 sequence: CASSLGRTGLNTGELFF. The CDR3 nucleotides read TGTGCCAGCAGCTTAGGCCGGACAGGACTGAACACCGGGGAGCTGTTTTTT.

The rearrangement uses TRBV6-5 and TRBJ1-2; D may be TRBD1 (6 bases). Trimming removed 6 bases at V and 4 bases at J, with 15 bases between. In germline, CDR1 is MNHEY, CDR2 SVGAGI. The CDR3 length is 14 residues. CDR3: CASSRGGLGYGYTF. In DNA, the CDR3 is TGTGCCAGCAGCCGAGGGGGTCTGGGCTATGGCTACACCTTC.

A single count supports this clone. The chain is built from TRBV5-1 and TRBJ1-4, with a tentative D call TRBD1 (6 bases). Trimming cost V 3 bases and J 7 bases, with 16 bases left between them. Germline V gene data show CDR1 as SGHRS and CDR2 as YFSETQ. The CDR3 covers 15 residues. CDR3 sequence (DNA): TGCGCCAGCAGCTCTCACAGCAGGACAGCTGAAAAACTGTTTTTT. Translation gives CASSSHSRTAEKLFF.

J is TRBJ2-7 and V is TRBV12-3 or TRBV12-4; 7 bases are a match to TRBD2. This CDR3 comprises 13 residues. Germline trimming cut 3 bases from V and 1 base from J; bases unmatched to any gene: 0. This chain's CDR3 is CASSFGGSYEQYF. CDR3 in DNA: TGTGCCAGCAGTTTCGGGGGGTCCTACGAGCAGTACTTC.

V usage is TRBV2 and J usage is TRBJ1-1, with D tentatively TRBD1 (6 bases). V lost 5 bases and J 7 bases, leaving 20 bases between the germline ends. This CDR3 comprises 15 residues. Germline CDR1 reads SNHLY; CDR2 reads FYNNEI. The CDR3 DNA reads as TGTGCCAGCAGTCCCCCGGGGGGCGTCAGAGGTGAAGCTTTCTTT. This encodes CASSPPGGVRGEAFF.

This clone showed up just a few times. This chain connects TRBV7-9 to TRBJ1-1; 11 bases line up with TRBD1. V trimming: 4 bases; J trimming: 5 bases; junction bases outside the gene matches: 9. Germline CDR1 SEHNR, CDR2 FQNEAQ (reference sequence). CDR3 length: 16 residues. CDR3 amino acids: CASSSGTGGAATEAFF. In nucleotides, the CDR3 is TGTGCCAGCAGCTCAGGGACAGGGGGAGCTGCGACTGAAGCTTTCTTT.

The rearrangement links TRBV7-8 to TRBJ1-1, with TRBD1 matching 8 bases. The CDR3 spans 14 residues. V gave up 4 bases and J gave up 5 bases; unmatched junction bases: 6. Germline-derived CDR1 and CDR2 are SGHVS and FQNEAQ. The CDR3 region is CASSYTGGGTEAFF. Here the CDR3 DNA reads TGTGCCAGCAGCTACACAGGGGGGGGGACTGAAGCTTTCTTT.

The V gene is TRBV2, the J gene TRBJ1-2; D uncertain. Between the trimmed V and J ends, which lost 2 bases and 6 bases, there was a span of 13 bases. This CDR3 has 14 amino acids. Germline CDR1 SNHLY, CDR2 FYNNEI. CDR3 DNA: TGTGCCAGCAGTGAAATCGGTAGGGTGGATGGCTACACCTTC. Amino acid sequence: CASSEIGRVDGYTF.

The chain uses TRBV14 and TRBJ2-1; D gene uncertain. Germline CDR1 SGHDN, CDR2 FVKESK. Trimming stripped 4 bases from V and 0 bases from J, with 10 bases between. This CDR3 is built from 15 residues. This CDR3 reads CASSPFSSSYNEQFF. The DNA of the CDR3 is TGTGCCAGCAGCCCCTTTTCAAGCTCCTACAATGAGCAGTTCTTC.

CDR3 amino acids: CASGRTQGAITDTQYF. The CDR3 bases are TGTGCTAGTGGCCGTACACAGGGGGCAATCACAGATACGCAGTATTTT. The rearrangement joins TRBV12-5 to TRBJ2-3, with TRBD1 matching over 9 bases. V shed 6 bases, J shed 2 bases, and the junction held 9 bases outside the gene matches. The CDR3 runs to 16 residues. Germline CDR1 is LGHNT and CDR2 is FRNRAP. Using reference TRBV12-5 and TRBJ2-3 for the parts outside the CDR3, the full variable domain is DARVTQTPRHKVTEMGQEVTMRCQPILGHNTVFWYRQTMMQGLELLAYFRNRAPLDDSGMPKDRFSAEMPDATLATLKIQPSEPRDSAVYFCASGRTQGAITDTQYFGPGTRLTVL.

V gene TRBV7-8 combines with J gene TRBJ1-6, with unresolved D. In germline, CDR1 is SGHVS, CDR2 FQNEAQ. V lost 1 base and J lost 8, with 12 bases in between. The CDR3 is made up of 15 amino acids. CDR3 DNA: TGTGCCAGCAGCTTAGTAACGCCAGGCGATTCACCCCTCCACTTT. It codes for CASSLVTPGDSPLHF.

The chain has TRBV6-5 and TRBJ1-3, with D possibly being TRBD1 (5 bases). The CDR3 is made up of 15 amino acids. The germline gives CDR1 MNHEY, CDR2 SVGAGI. The V end was cut by 2 bases, the J end by 4 bases, with 12 bases between. The CDR3 nucleotides read TGTGCCAGCAGTTACGCGGCTGGGGACGGAAACACCATATATTTT. This translates into CASSYAAGDGNTIYF.

The chain links TRBV6-2 or TRBV6-3 to TRBJ1-5; D call uncertain. This CDR3 is built from 12 residues. The V and J ends lost 2 bases and 5 bases respectively, with 4 bases between them. From germline, CDR1 is MNHEY and CDR2 SVGEGT. CDR3 sequence (DNA): TGTGCCAGCAGTTACCTTGATCAGCCCCAGCATTTT. It is translated as CASSYLDQPQHF.

The chain employs TRBV9 and TRBJ1-4; maybe TRBD1 (6 bases). Germline V gene data show CDR1 as SGDLS and CDR2 as YYNGEE. The CDR3 spans 14 residues. V dropped 0 bases and J dropped 4 bases, with 7 bases sitting between them. The DNA of the CDR3 is TGTGCCAGCAGCGTAGGGGGGCTTAATGAAAAACTGTTTTTT. It codes for CASSVGGLNEKLFF.